This T cell receptor beta chain was profiled in a study of blood T cell repertoires in COVID-19. Study-level background: COVID-19 samples collected from the United States, Italy and Spain covered acute and convalescent phases. T cells, B-cell-depleted T cells, or PBMCs provided the cDNA or gDNA that served as material.

Between the trimmed V and J ends, which lost 2 bases and 4 bases, there was a span of 18 bases. Germline assignment: CDR1 SGHTS and CDR2 YDEGEE. The CDR3 is 16 residues long. In this sample, this clone turned up a few times. Under the authors' procedure: Amplification from reference gene primers served as the basis for estimated nucleated cell counts. Data came from immunoSEQ multiplex PCR; TCRdb stores just in-frame clones and leaves some out. That table supplies the V and J calls and clone size; D and trimming were determined from the DNA. The top ten clones hold around 18% of a sample with about 56,000 clones, more than 70% of them seen once.

The genes are TRBV5-8 and TRBJ1-1; the D gene is possibly TRBD1 (5 bases). The sequenced material came from peripheral blood. The clonotype originates from a human donor in a cohort sampled during active COVID-19. CDR3 sequence (DNA): TGTGCCAGCAGCTTTTCCGGACGCAGGGCGGCCACTGAAGCTTTCTTT. As protein: CASSFSGRRAATEAFF.